The 15 T cell receptor beta chains below were found in one sample sequenced in a study of T-cell reconstitution after alpha-beta-depleted transplantation in children. Unique molecular identifiers featured in how the TCRbeta library was prepared. Using its own MiXCR run on the PCR reads, TCRdb lists one record per CDR3 protein. The sample comprises just under 350,000 distinct CDR3 sequences, about a sixth of which are singletons, and roughly two fifths rests with the top ten. The source was PBMCs, mostly from graft donor cells, collected 360 days after TCRalphabeta/CD19-depleted stem cell transplant. The receptors here all came from a male patient aged 2-15 years who had a stem cell transplant for acute lymphoblastic leukemia, so the T cells may come from the graft donor.

The genes are TRBV12-3 or TRBV12-4 and TRBJ2-7; the D gene is possibly TRBD1 (6 bases). V lost 3 bases and J 6 bases, leaving 9 bases between the germline ends. This CDR3 is 12 amino acids long. The CDR3 coding sequence is TGTGCCAGCAGTTTTTTCAGGGGCGAGCAGTACTTC. The encoded protein is CASSFFRGEQYF.

This clonotype came up a few times. The V and J genes are TRBV4-1 and TRBJ2-5; tentatively, D is TRBD2 (5 bases). CDR3 size: 17 residues. Germline V CDR1 and CDR2: MGHRA, YSYEKL. Trimming took off 0 bases at V and 1 base at J, with 15 bases between the two ends. The CDR3, as DNA: TGCGCCAGCAGCCAAGATTTAGGTAGCGAGCGCCAAGAGACCCAGTACTTC. As protein: CASSQDLGSERQETQYF.

This clonotype was found many times. The V and J genes are TRBV25-1 and TRBJ2-7; D gene uncertain. This CDR3 has 12 amino acids. Trimming took off 4 bases at V and 2 bases at J, with 6 bases between the two ends. Germline loops: CDR1 MGHDK, CDR2 SYGVNS. The CDR3 sequence is CASSVNTYEQYF. The CDR3 bases are TGTGCCAGCAGTGTCAATACCTACGAGCAGTACTTC.

The chain uses TRBV2 and TRBJ1-3; 7 nucleotides line up with TRBD1. The CDR3 extends over 14 amino acids. Germline-derived CDR1 and CDR2 are SNHLY and FYNNEI. The trim removed 11 bases at V and 3 bases at J, leaving 10 bases unmatched. This CDR3 reads CAGGTGTDGNTIYF. The CDR3 nucleotides read TGTGCCGGAGGAACCGGGACAGATGGAAACACCATATATTTT.

The CDR3 bases are TGCGCCAGCAGCTTGGGGCAGGGCTCCATTGAAGCTTTCTTT. It encodes CASSLGQGSIEAFF. V is TRBV5-1 and J is TRBJ1-1, with D possibly TRBD1 on 5 matching bases. The germline V gene has CDR1 SGHRS and CDR2 YFSETQ. The V and J ends lost 0 bases and 7 bases respectively, with 13 bases between them. The CDR3 extends over 14 amino acids.

This sequence joins TRBV4-2 and TRBJ1-2, with TRBD1 identical over 9 bases. The CDR3 is 17 residues long. Trimming cost V 0 bases and J 8 bases; bases outside gene matches: 13. In germline, CDR1 is LGHNA, CDR2 YNFKEQ. CDR3 amino acids: CASSQDRDRAVRAGYTF. CDR3 coding DNA: TGTGCCAGCAGCCAAGACCGGGACAGGGCGGTTCGGGCAGGCTACACCTTC.

In its sample, this clonotype was seen many times. The chain joins TRBV14 to TRBJ2-5; 11 bases align to TRBD2. Germline CDR1 SGHDN, CDR2 FVKESK. CDR3 length: 14 amino acids. Trimming at V came to 5 bases and at J to 4 bases, leaving 3 bases not matched to a gene. The CDR3 here is CASSSLAGGETQYF. The CDR3 nucleotides read TGTGCCAGCAGCTCGCTAGCGGGAGGAGAGACCCAGTACTTC.

The table lists this clonotype with a few counts. The genes are TRBV9 and TRBJ2-5; D is unresolved. Deletions cut 0 bases from V and 5 bases from J, with 2 bases between. The CDR3 runs 11 residues. Germline V gene data show CDR1 as SGDLS and CDR2 as YYNGEE. The CDR3 DNA reads as TGTGCCAGCAGCGTAGACGAGACCCAGTACTTC. This sequence encodes CASSVDETQYF.

This clonotype was seen many times. The chain carries TRBV4-3 and TRBJ2-2, with 8 bases matching TRBD2. The CDR3 is made up of 17 amino acids. Germline trimming cut 6 bases from V and 4 bases from J; bases unmatched to any gene: 13. Germline assignment: CDR1 LGHNA and CDR2 YSLEER. Written as DNA, the CDR3 is TGCGCCAGCAGGGCAAGGGGCGCGGGAGGAACCACCGGGGAGCTGTTTTTT. This sequence encodes CASRARGAGGTTGELFF.

There are a few counts of this clonotype. The rearrangement joins TRBV28 to TRBJ2-7; D possibly matches TRBD1 or TRBD2 (5 bases each). The CDR3 is 15 residues long. The ends were cut back, 7 bases at V and 0 bases at J, with 16 bases in the middle. In germline, CDR1 is MDHEN, CDR2 SYDVKM. The CDR3 coding sequence is TGTGCCAGCACTCTAGGGACGGCAAGCTCCTACGAGCAGTACTTC. The encoded protein is CASTLGTASSYEQYF.

This clonotype appeared many times. This chain links TRBV12-3 or TRBV12-4 with TRBJ1-1; TRBD1 agrees at 9 bases. The trim removed 6 bases at V and 0 bases at J, leaving 8 bases unmatched. The CDR3 covers 16 residues. The CDR3 sequence is CASRPGTGLMNTEAFF. In DNA, the CDR3 is TGTGCCAGCAGACCCGGGACAGGGCTTATGAACACTGAAGCTTTCTTT.

The chain combines TRBV4-1 with TRBJ2-7; the D is unclear. The CDR3 extends over 14 amino acids. Between the trimmed V and J ends, which lost 1 base and 2 bases, there was a span of 9 bases. CDR1 MGHRA and CDR2 YSYEKL come from the germline V gene. The CDR3 spells CASSQASETYEQYF. The CDR3, as DNA: TGCGCCAGCAGCCAAGCATCTGAGACCTACGAGCAGTACTTC.

The chain recombines TRBV20-1 with TRBJ2-5; TRBD1 aligns across 8 bases. CDR3 size: 13 residues. Germline V lookup: CDR1 DFQATT, CDR2 SNEGSKA (reference sequence). Unmatched junction bases numbered 6, after V lost 4 bases and J lost 5 bases. CDR3 DNA: TGCAGTGCTACTACGGACAGGGAGGAGACCCAGTACTTC. Translation gives CSATTDREETQYF.

This chain links TRBV7-8 with TRBJ2-3; 9 nucleotides align to TRBD2. This CDR3 comprises 16 residues. Germline V lookup: CDR1 SGHVS, CDR2 FQNEAQ. The V and J ends lost 4 bases and 3 bases, in that order; junction bases with no gene match: 8. In nucleotides, the CDR3 is TGTGCCAGCAGCTCCCTGTTGGCGGGAGGGACAGATACGCAGTATTTT. Encoded protein: CASSSLLAGGTDTQYF.

This clonotype has just a few counts. This chain joins TRBV5-1 and TRBJ1-1; maybe TRBD1 (6 bases). Trimming stripped 1 base from V and 1 base from J, with 17 bases between. The CDR3 has 17 residues. Germline V gives CDR1 SGHRS, CDR2 YFSETQ. This CDR3 reads CASSLLGGGQQNTEAFF. The CDR3 coding sequence is TGCGCCAGCAGCTTGTTAGGTGGGGGACAACAGAACACTGAAGCTTTCTTT. Combining the CDR3 with reference TRBV5-1 and TRBJ1-1 gives the whole variable domain KAGVTQTPRYLIKTRGQQVTLSCSPISGHRSVSWYQQTPGQGLQFLFEYFSETQRNKGNFPGRFSGRQFSNSRSEMNVSTLELGDSALYLCASSLLGGGQQNTEAFFGQGTRLTVV.